This note documents a single T cell receptor beta chain sequence. Its antigen is unidentified. These data come from a study of OX40 agonist ivuxolimab in advanced cancers. Whole-study context: Under the entry rules, prior anti-PD-1, anti-PD-L1 or anti-CTLA-4 therapy was allowed, and approximately 40% had some. Findings and limits, study-wide: Among some nonresponders, normalized T-cell clonal expansion was also low.

The table came from immunoSEQ multiplex PCR; TCRdb's copy has only in-frame clones and leaves some out. The table records about 71,000 clones, 90% to 95% of them present only once. Sequenced here: CD4+ or CD8+ T cells sorted from blood, sampled in a trial of the OX40 agonist ivuxolimab. This clonotype was sampled from an adult with an advanced solid tumor such as melanoma, head and neck, liver or kidney cancer.

The CDR3 region has the DNA TGTGCCAGCAGTGGCCCGGGGACTAGCGGGAGCTACGAGCAGTACTTC. Its translation is CASSGPGTSGSYEQYF. The chain is built from TRBV2 and TRBJ2-7; 14 positions match TRBD2. Germline values: CDR1 SNHLY, CDR2 FYNNEI. V lost 4 bases to trimming and J lost 3 bases; unmatched junction nucleotides: 5. The CDR3 is made up of 16 amino acids.